This T cell receptor (beta chain) was documented in a study of tumor-infiltrating lymphocytes in primary liver carcinoma. Overall study context: Men and women, 30 to 69 years of age, made up the patients.

Both blood RNA, taken from unsorted whole blood, and germline DNA were extracted. The patients lived with chronic HBV infection and had not yet received any treatment. Prior to surgery, approximately 4 milliliters of peripheral blood were drawn. Broader study findings: Whereas tumor region pairs overlapped more, tumor-adjacent and tumor-blood pairs overlapped less.

Priming with a constant-region primer yielded TCR beta cDNA from around 540 ng total RNA. Nested multiplex PCR, run for three rounds with slightly modified ARM-PCR, yielded TCR beta libraries. A C-beta reverse primer and TRBV1-TRBV30 forward primers served in each of the first two PCR rounds, at ten to eleven cycles apiece. MiXCR, run by TCRdb on the multiplex PCR reads, gives a single entry per CDR3 protein. The table has roughly 330,000 distinct CDR3 sequences, almost 65% seen once; the top ten hold approximately 5.9%. Germline V CDR1 and CDR2: DFQATT, SNEGSKA (reference sequence). CDR3 length: 17 residues. As regards this clonotype: Its antigen is still unknown. One end of the junction is discordant with germline, which a read error may explain.

The J gene is TRBJ2-7, the V gene TRBV20-1; TRBD2 aligns across 7 bases. The specimen was peripheral blood. This receptor was identified in a man aged 35 to 55 with primary liver carcinoma and hepatitis B virus infection. The CDR3 DNA reads as TGCAGTGCAAATCTCCTCTCAGCGGGACGGAGATCCTACCAGCAGCAGTTC. This translates into CSANLLSAGRRSYQQQF.